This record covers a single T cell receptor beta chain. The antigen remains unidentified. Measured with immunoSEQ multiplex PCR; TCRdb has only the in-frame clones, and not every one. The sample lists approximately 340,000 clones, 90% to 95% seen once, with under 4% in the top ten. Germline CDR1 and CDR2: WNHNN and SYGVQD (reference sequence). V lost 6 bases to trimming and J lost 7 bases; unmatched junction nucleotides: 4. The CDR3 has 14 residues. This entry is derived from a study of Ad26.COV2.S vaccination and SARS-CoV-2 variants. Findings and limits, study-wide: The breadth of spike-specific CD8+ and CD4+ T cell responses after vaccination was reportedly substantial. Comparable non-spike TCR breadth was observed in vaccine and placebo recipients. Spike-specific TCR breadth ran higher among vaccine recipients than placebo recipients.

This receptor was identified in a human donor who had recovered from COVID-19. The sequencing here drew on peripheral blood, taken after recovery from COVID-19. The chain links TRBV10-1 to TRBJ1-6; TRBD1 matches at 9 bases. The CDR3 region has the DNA TGCGCCAGCAGAGGACAGGGGACGAATTCACCCCTCCACTTT. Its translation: CASRGQGTNSPLHF.